This passage covers 30 T cell receptor beta chains from one sample sequenced in a study of control samples from healthy donors and cancer patients. Generated by immunoSEQ multiplex PCR, the TCRdb table keeps only in-frame clones and is missing some. The sample has 140,000 to 150,000 clones; more than 85% are singletons. What was sequenced was blood. These TCRs come from a young man in good health.

This sequence joins TRBV9 and TRBJ2-3; TRBD2 matches 13 bases. Unmatched junction bases numbered 7, after V lost 4 bases and J lost 5 bases. CDR3 length: 16 residues. CDR1 and CDR2 from the germline V gene are SGDLS and YYNGEE. CDR3 amino acids: CASSRKLAGGLDTQYF. The CDR3 region has the DNA TGTGCCAGCAGCAGAAAACTAGCGGGGGGGCTAGATACGCAGTATTTT.

The chain joins TRBV5-1 to TRBJ2-2, with D hard to call. In germline, CDR1 is SGHRS, CDR2 YFSETQ. The germline V and J ends were trimmed by 0 bases and 7 bases, with 7 bases remaining between them. The CDR3 loop spans 13 amino acids. The DNA of the CDR3 is TGCGCCAGCAGCTTGGCCCAGATCGGGGAGCTGTTTTTT. Its translation is CASSLAQIGELFF.

This chain joins TRBV6-1 and TRBJ1-4, with a weak D call TRBD1 (6 bases). Germline assignment: CDR1 MNHNS and CDR2 SASEGT. V was pared by 1 base and J by 7 bases, with 13 bases between. The CDR3 length is 15 residues. The CDR3 loop is CASSEVWARGEKLFF. The CDR3 DNA follows: TGTGCCAGCAGTGAAGTGTGGGCCAGGGGTGAAAAACTGTTTTTT.

V gene TRBV19 combines with J gene TRBJ1-1; D may be TRBD1 (5 bases). Deletions cut 5 bases from V and 3 bases from J, with 10 bases between. There are 13 residues in the CDR3. CDR1 is LNHDA and CDR2 is SQIVND in the germline V gene (reference sequence). In DNA form, the CDR3 reads TGTGCCAGTAGTTGGGGCATGGACACTGAAGCTTTCTTT. As protein: CASSWGMDTEAFF.

V gene TRBV7-9 combines with J gene TRBJ1-4; 7 positions match TRBD1. V trimming: 3 bases; J trimming: 11 bases; junction bases outside the gene matches: 15. CDR3 length: 16 amino acids. Germline CDR1 SEHNR, CDR2 FQNEAQ (reference sequence). CDR3 in DNA: TGTGCCAGCAGCTTTGATCCGGGACAGTGGGGTGGGAAACTGTTTTTT. It specifies CASSFDPGQWGGKLFF.

The chain links TRBV5-6 to TRBJ2-7; D unresolved. CDR3 length: 14 amino acids. Germline V gives CDR1 SGHDT, CDR2 YYEEEE. V was cut by 4 bases and J by 2 bases, with 13 bases left in between. The CDR3 loop is CASSPIPGPYEQYF. CDR3 in DNA: TGTGCCAGCAGCCCGATTCCTGGCCCCTACGAGCAGTACTTC.

This clone occurred once. The V gene is TRBV18, the J gene TRBJ1-1, with 8 bases that match TRBD1. Germline trimming cut 2 bases from V and 1 base from J; bases unmatched to any gene: 6. The CDR3 extends over 16 amino acids. Looked up from germline, CDR1 is KGHSH and CDR2 is LQKENI. CDR3 protein: CASSPVAGGANTEAFF. The CDR3 DNA follows: TGTGCCAGCTCACCAGTCGCAGGGGGCGCGAACACTGAAGCTTTCTTT.

This chain connects TRBV11-3 to TRBJ2-3; possible D gene TRBD1, 6 bases. Germline V CDR1 and CDR2: SGHNT, YENEEA. This CDR3 has 15 amino acids. The ends were cut back, 5 bases at V and 2 bases at J, with 14 bases in the middle. DNA for the CDR3: TGTGCCAGCAGCCCCGGGACACCATTCACAGATACGCAGTATTTT. It translates to CASSPGTPFTDTQYF.

V is TRBV30 and J is TRBJ2-6; D not certain. V lost 3 bases to trimming and J lost 9 bases, with 9 bases between them. Germline V gives CDR1 GTSNPN, CDR2 SVGIG (reference sequence). This CDR3 is built from 12 residues. The CDR3 DNA reads as TGTGCCTGGAGCCACGTACTCAACGTCCTGACTTTC. This gives the protein CAWSHVLNVLTF.

The rearrangement joins TRBV7-3 to TRBJ2-2; TRBD1 is a possible D gene (6 bases). Germline V gene sequence: CDR1 SGHTA, CDR2 FQGTGA. CDR3 length: 15 residues. V was cut by 5 bases and J by 4 bases, with 14 bases left in between. CDR3 in DNA: TGTGCCAGCAGCCTTAGGGGCAGGGGCACCGGGGAGCTGTTTTTT. Translation gives CASSLRGRGTGELFF.

This chain uses TRBV9 with TRBJ2-1; D perhaps matches TRBD1 (6 bases). The ends were cut back, 7 bases at V and 5 bases at J, with 16 bases in the middle. Germline CDR1 reads SGDLS; CDR2 reads YYNGEE. The CDR3 consists of 14 residues. The CDR3 reads CASCRGLANNEQFF. CDR3 nucleotide sequence: TGTGCCAGCTGCAGGGGCCTAGCAAACAATGAGCAGTTCTTC.

The chain is built from TRBV24-1 and TRBJ1-5; D gene unclear. CDR3 length: 14 amino acids. Per germline, CDR1 KGHDR and CDR2 SFDVKD. V shed 0 bases and J shed 0 bases, with 2 bases lying between them. The CDR3 DNA follows: TGTGCCACCAGTGATTTGTCTAGCAATCAGCCCCAGCATTTT. This translates into CATSDLSSNQPQHF.

The chain carries TRBV7-9 and TRBJ1-2; D is unresolved. V lost 8 bases to trimming and J lost 0 bases, with 13 bases between them. The CDR3 is 14 residues long. Germline V gene lookup returns CDR1 SEHNR and CDR2 FQNEAQ (reference sequence). The CDR3 spells CASAGLGSNYGYTF. The CDR3 nucleotides read TGTGCCAGCGCGGGCCTGGGATCTAACTATGGCTACACCTTC.

The CDR3 region is CAWSVGGTVGTGELFF. CDR3 DNA sequence: TGTGCCTGGAGTGTAGGGGGGACGGTAGGCACCGGGGAGCTGTTTTTT. This rearrangement joins TRBV30 to TRBJ2-2; possibly TRBD1 or TRBD2 for D (6 bases each). V was pared by 0 bases and J by 4 bases, with 15 bases between. Germline CDR1 is GTSNPN and CDR2 is SVGIG (reference sequence). CDR3 length equals 16 residues.

V gene TRBV9 combines with J gene TRBJ2-3, with D unresolved. The CDR3 runs to 14 residues. The germline V and J ends were trimmed by 0 bases and 3 bases, with 8 bases remaining between them. CDR1 and CDR2 from the germline V gene are SGDLS and YYNGEE. CDR3 residues: CASSVAPSTDTQYF. As DNA, the CDR3 is TGTGCCAGCAGCGTAGCACCCTCAACAGATACGCAGTATTTT.

This clone was picked up one time. The J gene is TRBJ1-4, the V gene TRBV7-9; weak D call: TRBD1 (5 bases). The CDR3 consists of 14 residues. Deletions cut 4 bases from V and 8 bases from J, with 14 bases between. The germline CDR1 and CDR2 sequences are SEHNR and FQNEAQ (reference sequence). The CDR3 region is CASSSRQRKEKLFF. CDR3 bases: TGTGCCAGCAGCTCACGACAGAGGAAGGAAAAACTGTTTTTT.

This rearrangement joins TRBV5-4 to TRBJ1-3; 7 bases map to TRBD1. This CDR3 contains 15 residues. With V trimmed by 4 bases and J by 0 bases, 4 bases remained unmatched. Germline V gives CDR1 SGHNT, CDR2 YYREEE (reference sequence). CDR3 sequence (DNA): TGTGCCAGCAGCCCGGGACAGAGCTCTGGAAACACCATATATTTT. Translating it yields CASSPGQSSGNTIYF.

The V and J genes are TRBV21-1 and TRBJ1-5; the table names TRBD1, a call not compared with the DNA. TRBV21-1 is annotated as a pseudogene. This CDR3 has 18 residues. CDR3 in DNA: TGTGCCAGCAGCAAAGGGGATGGGGGACAGGGGGCGGATCAGCCCCAGCATTTT. This encodes CASSKGDGGQGADQPQHF.

V is TRBV27 and J is TRBJ1-1, with D perhaps matching TRBD1 (5 bases). The CDR3 sequence is 14 residues long. Trimming removed 8 bases from V and 1 base from J, with 14 bases in between. Germline V lookup: CDR1 MNHEY, CDR2 SMNVEV (reference sequence). CDR3 amino acids: CASSVGGGNTEAFF. In DNA, the CDR3 is TGTGCCAGCTCTGTCGGGGGTGGGAACACTGAAGCTTTCTTT.

The chain joins TRBV7-9 to TRBJ2-7; no clear D gene. CDR1 and CDR2 (germline): SEHNR, FQNEAQ (reference sequence). V was pared by 1 base and J by 5 bases, with 6 bases between. The CDR3 extends over 12 amino acids. This chain's CDR3 is CASSLEQNEQYF. As DNA, the CDR3 is TGTGCCAGCAGCTTAGAACAAAACGAGCAGTACTTC. The variable domain in full, with the rest retrieved from reference TRBV7-9 and TRBJ2-7, is DTGVSQNPRHKITKRGQNVTFRCDPISEHNRLYWYRQTLGQGPEFLTYFQNEAQLEKSRLLSDRFSAERPKGSFSTLEIQRTEQGDSAMYLCASSLEQNEQYFGPGTRLTVT.

The genes are TRBV19 and TRBJ1-4, with D possibly TRBD1 on 6 matching bases. CDR3 size: 13 residues. Germline V lookup: CDR1 LNHDA, CDR2 SQIVND (reference sequence). Deletions cut 10 bases from V and 4 bases from J, with 13 bases between. The CDR3 DNA is TGTGCCACAAGAGGGGGATTTAATGAAAAACTGTTTTTT. It translates to CATRGGFNEKLFF.

V usage is TRBV5-5 and J usage is TRBJ2-7, with D maybe TRBD1 (6 bases). Trimming cost V 4 bases and J 3 bases, with 14 bases left between them. CDR1 is SGHKS, CDR2 YYEKEE, per germline (reference sequence). The CDR3 is 14 amino acids. CDR3 in amino acids: CASSPAGQNYEQYF. CDR3 in DNA: TGTGCCAGCAGCCCGGCCGGACAGAACTACGAGCAGTACTTC.

The J gene is TRBJ1-1, the V gene TRBV5-1; D not certain. V lost 6 bases and J lost 1, with 10 bases in between. CDR1 is SGHRS and CDR2 is YFSETQ in the germline V gene. This CDR3 has 13 residues. CDR3 in DNA: TGCGCCAGCACCCAAGACACGAACACTGAAGCTTTCTTT. Translating it yields CASTQDTNTEAFF.

The genes are TRBV5-6 and TRBJ2-3, with 8 bases that match TRBD2. The CDR3 loop spans 13 amino acids. V dropped 4 bases and J dropped 6; count of bases not matched to a gene: 4. From germline, CDR1 is SGHDT and CDR2 YYEEEE. This chain's CDR3 is CASSTGGADTQYF. The CDR3 coding sequence is TGTGCCAGCAGCACCGGGGGGGCGGATACGCAGTATTTT.

This clone has at least ten counts. This rearrangement joins TRBV11-3 to TRBJ2-1; D call uncertain. The germline gives CDR1 SGHNT, CDR2 YENEEA. V lost 3 bases, J lost 9 bases, and 9 bases lay in between. The CDR3 length is 12 residues. The CDR3 reads CASSFVSSEQFF. In DNA, the CDR3 is TGTGCCAGCAGCTTCGTGTCCTCTGAGCAGTTCTTC.

This chain uses TRBV3-1 (or the pseudogene TRBV3-2) with TRBJ2-7, with 7 bases lining up with TRBD1. V was pared by 5 bases and J by 4 bases, with 5 bases of the junction left unmatched. CDR3 length: 13 residues. In germline, CDR1 is LGHDT, CDR2 YNNKEL (reference sequence). The CDR3 region has the DNA TGTGCCAGCAGCTATAACAGGGGATACGAGCAGTACTTC. Protein: CASSYNRGYEQYF.

V usage is TRBV2 and J usage is TRBJ1-6; D possibly corresponds to TRBD1 (6 bases). This CDR3 has 15 residues. The germline V gene has CDR1 SNHLY and CDR2 FYNNEI. Trimming stripped 6 bases from V and 0 bases from J, with 9 bases between. The CDR3 coding sequence is TGTGCCAGCAGGGGGGCTAGCTCCTATAATTCACCCCTCCACTTT. Amino acid sequence: CASRGASSYNSPLHF.

This clone was found a few times. This rearrangement joins TRBV6-1 to TRBJ1-1; D is possibly TRBD1 (5 bases). The germline CDR1 and CDR2 sequences are MNHNS and SASEGT. V dropped 4 bases and J dropped 1 base, with 19 bases sitting between them. The CDR3 covers 17 residues. CDR3 DNA: TGTGCCAGCAGTGGAGGCCTGGGAGGGGCCCAGAACACTGAAGCTTTCTTT. The encoded protein is CASSGGLGGAQNTEAFF.

The V call is TRBV19, the J call TRBJ1-2; D perhaps matches TRBD1 (6 bases). Deletions cut 3 bases from V and 4 bases from J, with 18 bases between. This CDR3 spans 16 amino acids. Looked up from germline, CDR1 is LNHDA and CDR2 is SQIVND (reference sequence). CDR3 coding DNA: TGTGCCAGTAGTATGGTGAGCGGGACAACTTTCTATGGCTACACCTTC. Translating gives CASSMVSGTTFYGYTF.

On this clone: Its ends do not fully match the called genes, so a read error is possible. Within the sample, other DNA sequences also encode this same CDR3. V and J are TRBV28 and TRBJ1-1; D perhaps matches TRBD1 (6 bases). This CDR3 is 13 amino acids long. CDR1 is MDHEN, CDR2 SYDVKM, per germline. The CDR3 spells CASSLRGNTEAFF. The CDR3 DNA is TGTGCCAGCAGTTTAAGGGGGAACACCGAAGCTTTCTTT.